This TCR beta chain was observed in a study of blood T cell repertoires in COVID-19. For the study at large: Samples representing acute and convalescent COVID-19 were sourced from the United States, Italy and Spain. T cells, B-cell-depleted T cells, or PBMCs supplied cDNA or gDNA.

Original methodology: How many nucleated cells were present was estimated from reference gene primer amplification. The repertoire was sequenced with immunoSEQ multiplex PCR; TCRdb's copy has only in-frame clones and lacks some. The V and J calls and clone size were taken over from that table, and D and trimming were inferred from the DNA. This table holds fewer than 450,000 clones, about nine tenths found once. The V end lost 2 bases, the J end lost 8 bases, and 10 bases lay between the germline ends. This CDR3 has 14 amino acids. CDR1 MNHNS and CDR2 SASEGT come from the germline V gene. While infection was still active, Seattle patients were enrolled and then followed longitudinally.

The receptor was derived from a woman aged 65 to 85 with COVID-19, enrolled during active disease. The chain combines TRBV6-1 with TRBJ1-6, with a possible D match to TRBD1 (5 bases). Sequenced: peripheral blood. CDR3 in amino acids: CASSEMGGDSPLHF. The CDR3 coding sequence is TGTGCCAGCAGTGAAATGGGAGGGGATTCACCCCTCCACTTT.